What follows describes a single T cell receptor beta chain. In the authors' methods: Quantification of nucleated cells was approximated via reference gene primer amplification. The table came from immunoSEQ multiplex PCR; TCRdb's copy has only in-frame clones and leaves some out. The V and J calls and clone size come from that table; D and trimming were worked out from the DNA. This table holds some 89,000 clones, 87% found once. This specimen belongs to a study of blood T cell repertoires in COVID-19. This CDR3 has 13 residues. Trimming cost V 8 bases and J 5 bases; bases outside gene matches: 8. The V gene's germline CDR1 is SNHLY and CDR2 FYNNEI.

Sequenced material: peripheral blood. J is TRBJ2-7 and V is TRBV2; 8 bases are a match to TRBD2. The origin of this receptor is a human donor in a cohort sampled during active COVID-19. For the CDR3, the DNA is TGTGCCAGCCTAGCGGGCGTGAGGGACGAGCAGTACTTC. Its translation is CASLAGVRDEQYF.